The 8 T cell receptor beta chains reported below all come from one sample, sequenced in a study of cytomegalovirus exposure and HLA in healthy donors. PCR amplification relied on 60 Vbeta primers (plus 13 Jbeta primers). Using immunoSEQ multiplex PCR, the repertoire was profiled, and TCRdb retains in-frame clones only, with some absent. This table lists 65,000 to 80,000 clones. Sequencing was carried out using PBMCs. The source of these receptors is a man between 25 and 39 years old in good health and CMV-seronegative.

The chain uses TRBV30 and TRBJ2-1, with D possibly TRBD1 on 5 matching bases. CDR3 length equals 15 residues. V shed 5 bases and J shed 4 bases, with 18 bases lying between them. Germline V gives CDR1 GTSNPN, CDR2 SVGIG (reference sequence). The CDR3 loop is CAWAAGPGNYNEQFF. The CDR3 DNA sequence: TGTGCCTGGGCCGCTGGGCCAGGGAATTACAATGAGCAGTTCTTC.

V gene TRBV5-4 combines with J gene TRBJ2-1; 7 bases are shared with TRBD2. Germline lookup yields CDR1 SGHNT and CDR2 YYREEE (reference sequence). This CDR3 contains 16 residues. Unmatched junction bases numbered 7, after V lost 0 bases and J lost 4 bases. The CDR3 reads CASSLAGRGVYNEQFF. Here the CDR3 DNA reads TGTGCCAGCAGCTTGGCCGGCCGGGGGGTTTACAATGAGCAGTTCTTC.

The CDR3 DNA reads TGTGCCAGCAGCCATGATCTAGCGGCTTCGTCCTACAATGAGCAGTTCTTC. Its protein product is CASSHDLAASSYNEQFF. The rearrangement uses TRBV4-2 and TRBJ2-1; 7 bases are a match to TRBD2. Losses at the gene ends were 3 bases for V and 1 base for J; bases not matched to a gene: 9. The CDR3 runs 17 residues. The germline V gene encodes CDR1 LGHNA and CDR2 YNFKEQ.

The chain links TRBV5-4 to TRBJ2-2, with 7 bases lining up with TRBD1. V dropped 4 bases and J dropped 4; count of bases not matched to a gene: 4. CDR1 and CDR2 (germline): SGHNT, YYREEE (reference sequence). The CDR3 totals 14 residues. The CDR3 DNA follows: TGTGCCAGCAGCCCGGACAGGATCACCGGGGAGCTGTTTTTT. It specifies CASSPDRITGELFF.

The V gene is TRBV5-4, the J gene TRBJ2-7; D is possibly TRBD2 (6 bases). Trimming removed 2 bases from V and 7 bases from J, with 10 bases in between. Germline CDR1 SGHNT, CDR2 YYREEE (reference sequence). This CDR3 contains 12 residues. CDR3 sequence: CASSLPSGEQYF. The DNA of the CDR3 is TGTGCCAGCAGCTTACCCAGCGGGGAGCAGTACTTC.

The chain couples TRBV6-5 to TRBJ1-2, with 8 bases that match TRBD1. This CDR3 comprises 13 residues. Germline V CDR1 and CDR2: MNHEY, SVGAGI. With V trimmed by 6 bases and J by 4 bases, 4 bases remained unmatched. The CDR3 nucleotides are TGTGCCAGCAGAGCAGGGGGCGGCTATGGCTACACCTTC. It yields the protein CASRAGGGYGYTF.

V is TRBV6-5 and J is TRBJ1-5; TRBD1 aligns across 10 bases. Losses at the gene ends were 4 bases for V and 4 bases for J; bases not matched to a gene: 7. In germline, CDR1 is MNHEY, CDR2 SVGAGI. The CDR3 loop spans 16 amino acids. CDR3 sequence reads: CASSFWTGGSNQPQHF. The CDR3 coding sequence is TGTGCCAGCAGTTTTTGGACAGGGGGATCTAATCAGCCCCAGCATTTT.

This chain joins TRBV6-1 and TRBJ1-5, with D tentatively TRBD1 (5 bases). CDR3 size: 13 residues. CDR1 is MNHNS, CDR2 SASEGT, per germline. V lost 6 bases to trimming and J lost 0 bases, with 6 bases between them. The CDR3 coding sequence is TGTGCCAGCAGGGACATTAGCAATCAGCCCCAGCATTTT. Protein: CASRDISNQPQHF.